This entry lists 31 T cell receptor beta chains sequenced from one sample in a study of CD8+CD57+ T cells in acquired aplastic anemia (dated by TCRdb to between 2017 and 2018). Sequencing relied on an Illumina HiSeq 2000. Profiling of TCR beta VDJ combinations and CDR3 sequences used genomic DNA as the template. TCRdb passed the public sequencing reads through fastp at Q25 and MiXCR, retaining productive beta sequences. Identical CDR3 proteins give one entry, which carries the most common genes and DNA. The sample includes a few hundred thousand distinct CDR3 sequences, with 82% observed a single time. Around 40% of the sample is taken by the ten largest. Patients chosen for sequencing had shown expansion of CD8+CD57+ cells by flow cytometry. The sample comprised sorted CD4+, CD8+, or CD8+CD57+ T cells (not recorded which) from PBMCs. The source is a human donor with aplastic anemia.

This clonotype was counted between two and nine times. The chain uses TRBV11-3 and TRBJ1-1, with 10 bases fitting TRBD1. The trim removed 3 bases at V and 1 base at J, leaving 2 bases unmatched. Germline CDR1 reads SGHNT; CDR2 reads YENEEA. The CDR3 contains 15 residues. The CDR3 region is CASSLTGGGNTEAFF. As DNA, the CDR3 is TGTGCCAGCAGCTTGACAGGGGGCGGGAACACTGAAGCTTTCTTT.

The CDR3 DNA follows: TGCAGTGCTACCAAGGACAGCGCACTGTATGGCTACACCTTC. It translates to CSATKDSALYGYTF. This chain uses TRBV20-1 with TRBJ1-2; D is perhaps TRBD1 (6 bases). The CDR3 runs to 14 residues. Per the germline V gene, CDR1 is DFQATT and CDR2 is SNEGSKA (reference sequence). The V end lost 4 bases, the J end lost 5 bases, and 17 bases lay between the germline ends.

The chain couples TRBV7-9 to TRBJ2-3, with TRBD1 matching over 8 bases. The CDR3 runs to 12 residues. Germline lookup yields CDR1 SEHNR and CDR2 FQNEAQ (reference sequence). Trimming cost V 5 bases and J 11 bases; bases outside gene matches: 6. Here the CDR3 reads CASSVGTGKQYF. CDR3 coding DNA: TGTGCCAGCAGCGTCGGGACAGGTAAGCAGTATTTT.

About this clonotype itself: The junction and the germline gene differ at one end; a read error may be behind it. The chain links TRBV7-8 to TRBJ2-2; a possible D gene is TRBD1 (6 bases). The CDR3 contains 16 residues. Germline CDR1 SGHVS, CDR2 FQNEAQ. The CDR3 sequence: CASSLGTARATGELFF. CDR3 nucleotide sequence: TGTGCCAGCAGCTTAGGGACAGCGAGGGCCACCGGGGAGCTGTTCTTT.

This clonotype was counted between two and nine times. The CDR3 DNA reads as TGTGCCAGCAGCTTAGCGGGAGGTCGGGATACGCATTATCAGTTCTTC. This translates into CASSLAGGRDTHYQFF. This rearrangement joins TRBV7-8 to TRBJ2-1, with D possibly being TRBD2 (6 bases). There are 16 residues in the CDR3. The V gene's germline CDR1 is SGHVS and CDR2 FQNEAQ. V lost 0 bases to trimming and J lost 13 bases, with 22 bases between them.

In the case of this clonotype: With a much larger clone just one base away, this may be a read error. The chain links TRBV7-9 to TRBJ2-5; D uncertain. Germline loops: CDR1 SEHNR, CDR2 FQNEAQ (reference sequence). The CDR3 spans 12 residues. The germline V and J ends were trimmed by 3 bases and 4 bases, with 6 bases remaining between them. This CDR3 reads CASSFVAETQYF. The CDR3 bases are TGTGCCAGCAGCTTCGTAGCAGAGACCCAGTACTTC. Combining the CDR3 with reference TRBV7-9 and TRBJ2-5 gives the whole variable domain DTGVSQNPRHKITKRGQNVTFRCDPISEHNRLYWYRQTLGQGPEFLTYFQNEAQLEKSRLLSDRFSAERPKGSFSTLEIQRTEQGDSAMYLCASSFVAETQYFGPGTRLLVL.

CDR3 bases: TGCAGTGCTGGACGGGACAGGGTTCGCAATGAGCAGTTCTTC. Translated, it gives CSAGRDRVRNEQFF. The rearrangement links TRBV20-1 to TRBJ2-1; 9 bases map to TRBD1. The V and J ends lost 5 bases and 6 bases, in that order; junction bases with no gene match: 8. The CDR3 spans 14 residues. Germline loops: CDR1 DFQATT, CDR2 SNEGSKA (reference sequence).

Concerning this clonotype itself: The CDR3 carries no conserved terminal phenylalanine or tryptophan, so it likely arises from a read error. The limits of the CDR3 on the DNA are not certain, so only TCRdb's listed CDR3 is given. The chain combines TRBV7-9 with TRBJ2-2; TRBD2, as called in the table, went unchecked against the DNA. The CDR3 has 13 amino acids, counting both end residues. Germline V gene sequence: CDR1 SEHNR, CDR2 FQNEAQ (reference sequence). CDR3: CASSFLAGTTLEQ.

The genes are TRBV11-2 and TRBJ1-5; D gene ambiguous. Trimming took off 3 bases at V and 12 bases at J, with 18 bases between the two ends. The CDR3 covers 14 residues. Germline-derived CDR1 and CDR2 are SGHAT and FQNNGV. The chain's CDR3 is CASSFQRSDMVQHF. The CDR3 nucleotides are TGTGCCAGCAGCTTTCAAAGAAGCGATATGGTCCAGCATTTT.

The chain uses TRBV7-8 and TRBJ1-1; D might be TRBD1 (5 bases). V lost 5 bases and J 13 bases, leaving 26 bases between the germline ends. Germline-derived CDR1 and CDR2 are SGHVS and FQNEAQ. This CDR3 comprises 15 residues. CDR3 nucleotides: TGTGCCAGCAGCCAAGAGGCGGGAGGGACCACCGACTTTTTCTTT. Residues: CASSQEAGGTTDFFF.

On this clonotype itself: Because the CDR3 is missing its conserved closing phenylalanine or tryptophan, this is likely a read error. The DNA is omitted, as the CDR3 cannot be located on it reliably, and the CDR3 follows TCRdb's listing. The chain is built from TRBV19 and TRBJ2-1; TRBD1, the table's D call, lacks a check against the DNA. The germline V gene encodes CDR1 LNHDA and CDR2 SQIVND (reference sequence). The CDR3 adds up to 15 amino acids, both ends counted. The CDR3: CASSLTGGNEQFLGS.

Worth noting for this clonotype: Compared with germline, one end of the junction differs, possibly owing to a read error. The V call is TRBV7-7, the J call TRBJ2-3, with a tentative D call TRBD2 (6 bases). The CDR3 spans 14 residues. Germline CDR1 SSHAT, CDR2 FNYEAQ (reference sequence). The chain's CDR3 is CASSDGGVAEALFF. CDR3 bases: TGTGCCAGCAGTGATGGCGGGGTAGCTGAAGCTCTCTTTTTT.

V and J are TRBV9 and TRBJ1-2; 7 bases agree with TRBD1. The CDR3 is made up of 16 amino acids. The J segment lost 9 bases and the V segment lost 3 bases, leaving 17 bases of the junction unmatched. The V gene's germline CDR1 is SGDLS and CDR2 YYNGEE. CDR3: CASSAGDRQGGNSYTF. The CDR3 DNA is TGTGCCAGCAGCGCAGGGGACCGACAGGGAGGAAATAGCTACACCTTC. Using reference TRBV9 and TRBJ1-2 for the parts outside the CDR3, the full variable domain is DSGVTQTPKHLITATGQRVTLRCSPRSGDLSVYWYQQSLDQGLQFLIQYYNGEERAKGNILERFSAQQFPDLHSELNLSSLELGDSALYFCASSAGDRQGGNSYTFGSGTRLTVV.

The rearrangement uses TRBV10-3 and TRBJ1-6; TRBD1 might be the D (6 bases). V was trimmed by 6 bases and J by 10 bases, leaving 13 bases between them. The CDR3 is 13 amino acids. In germline, CDR1 is ENHRY, CDR2 SYGVKD. CDR3 loop: CAIRRGLESPLHF. The CDR3 DNA reads as TGTGCCATCAGGCGGGGGCTCGAGTCACCCCTCCACTTT.

In the case of this clonotype: The CDR3 end shows no conserved phenylalanine or tryptophan, and so a read error is likely. No DNA is shown, since the ends of the CDR3 on it are uncertain; the CDR3 is the one TCRdb lists. This chain connects TRBV2 to TRBJ1-4; the table's D call of TRBD1 was not tested on the DNA. Germline V gives CDR1 SNHLY, CDR2 FYNNEI. The CDR3 totals 15 residues, both ends included. The CDR3 sequence: CASGDGGTDTQKFGP.

This clonotype appeared a few times. The chain uses TRBV25-1 and TRBJ1-1; the match to TRBD1 covers 7 bases. V lost 5 bases and J lost 4; bases outside the gene matches: 10. CDR1 is MGHDK and CDR2 is SYGVNS in the germline V gene. The CDR3 is made up of 15 amino acids. The CDR3 DNA reads TGTGCCAGCAGTAGAACAGGGGTGCGGGGCACTGAAGCTTTCTTT. This translates into CASSRTGVRGTEAFF. Combining the CDR3 with reference TRBV25-1 and TRBJ1-1 gives the whole variable domain EADIYQTPRYLVIGTGKKITLECSQTMGHDKMYWYQQDPGMELHLIHYSYGVNSTEKGDLSSESTVSRIRTEHFPLTLESARPSHTSQYLCASSRTGVRGTEAFFGQGTRLTVV.

As for this clonotype: Because the CDR3's place on the DNA is in doubt, the DNA is left out and the CDR3 is given as listed by TCRdb. The J gene is TRBJ2-1, the V gene TRBV12-3 or TRBV12-4; TRBD2 reflects the table's D call only, with no check against the DNA. The CDR3 spans 22 residues, counting both ends. The CDR3: CDSSFYICSASSTSGRAGEQFF.

This clonotype was observed a single time. V gene TRBV5-1 combines with J gene TRBJ1-1, with 8 bases aligning to TRBD1. The CDR3 consists of 13 residues. With V trimmed by 7 bases and J by 0 bases, 2 bases remained unmatched. CDR1 is SGHRS, CDR2 YFSETQ, per germline. The DNA for the CDR3 is TGCGCCAGCCGGACAGGGCTGAACACTGAAGCTTTCTTT. This gives the protein CASRTGLNTEAFF.

This clonotype was counted a few times. The chain joins TRBV2 to TRBJ2-5; TRBD2 matches 8 bases. V was clipped by 8 bases and J by 5 bases; unmatched bases: 10. This CDR3 spans 14 amino acids. Germline-derived CDR1 and CDR2 are SNHLY and FYNNEI. CDR3 loop: CASGDGGAEETQYF. The CDR3 DNA is TGTGCCAGCGGGGACGGGGGGGCCGAGGAGACCCAGTACTTC.

The J gene is TRBJ2-7, the V gene TRBV14; D call uncertain. V gave up 1 base and J gave up 0 bases, with 13 bases separating them. The CDR3 loop spans 16 amino acids. CDR1 is SGHDN and CDR2 is FVKESK in the germline V gene. The CDR3 spells CASSQVGRVSSYEQYF. The DNA for the CDR3 is TGTGCCAGCAGCCAAGTAGGAAGGGTAAGCTCCTACGAGCAGTACTTC. The full variable domain, completed using reference TRBV14 and TRBJ2-7, is EAGVTQFPSHSVIEKGQTVTLRCDPISGHDNLYWYRRVMGKEIKFLLHFVKESKQDESGMPNNRFLAERTGGTYSTLKVQPAELEDSGVYFCASSQVGRVSSYEQYFGPGTRLTVT.

The V and J genes are TRBV7-8 and TRBJ2-5, with TRBD2 matching 7 bases. Germline loops: CDR1 SGHVS, CDR2 FQNEAQ. The CDR3 runs to 19 residues. V gave up 0 bases and J gave up 7 bases; unmatched junction bases: 20. This CDR3 reads CASSLAGGPLTQYLGTQYF. The CDR3 nucleotides are TGTGCCAGCAGCTTAGCGGGAGGGCCACTAACGCAGTATCTGGGGACCCAGTACTTC.

This chain joins TRBV7-8 and TRBJ2-1; D is perhaps TRBD2 (6 bases). Germline CDR1 and CDR2: SGHVS and FQNEAQ. The CDR3 sequence is 16 residues long. V lost 3 bases, J lost 8 bases, and 20 bases lay in between. CDR3 residues: CASSFQRGGAGDEQFF. The CDR3 nucleotides are TGTGCCAGCAGCTTTCAACGAGGCGGGGCGGGCGATGAGCAGTTCTTC.

The chain has TRBV10-3 and TRBJ1-2; the match to TRBD1 covers 7 bases. The CDR3 spans 14 residues. CDR1 and CDR2 (germline): ENHRY, SYGVKD. The ends lost 2 bases at V and 8 bases at J; junction bases unmatched: 8. CDR3: CAISETDRVYGYTF. CDR3 bases: TGTGCCATCAGTGAGACCGACAGGGTCTACGGCTACACCTTC.

The chain joins TRBV20-1 to TRBJ2-7; possible D gene TRBD1, 5 bases. Germline lookup yields CDR1 DFQATT and CDR2 SNEGSKA (reference sequence). The V gene lost 0 bases and the J gene lost 2 bases, with 11 bases spanning the gap. This CDR3 has 14 residues. CDR3 amino acids: CSAREDSLPYEQYF. CDR3 sequence (DNA): TGCAGTGCTAGAGAAGACAGCCTACCCTACGAGCAGTACTTC.

Concerning this clonotype: Since the CDR3 does not end with the conserved phenylalanine or tryptophan, this likely comes from a read error. The chain has TRBV7-9 and TRBJ2-3; D unresolved. Germline V gene lookup returns CDR1 SEHNR and CDR2 FQNEAQ (reference sequence). This CDR3 has 11 residues. Trimming pared 11 bases from V and 11 bases from J, leaving 17 bases between. The DNA of the CDR3 is TGTGCCTGCAAGGTCTCGGCTAAGCAGTATACT. It is translated as CACKVSAKQYT.

Regarding this clonotype: It is unclear where the CDR3 begins or ends on the DNA, so no DNA is shown, and the CDR3 is as TCRdb lists it. The chain carries TRBV7-8 and TRBJ2-3; the D call in the table, TRBD2, was not verified against the DNA. A total of 13 residues make up the CDR3, ends included. The germline V gene has CDR1 SGHVS and CDR2 FQNEAQ. The CDR3 loop reads CASGVAGGAKPHF.

V and J are TRBV11-2 and TRBJ2-5; no clear D gene. V was cut by 1 base and J by 3 bases, with 9 bases left in between. Germline V gives CDR1 SGHAT, CDR2 FQNNGV. This CDR3 contains 14 residues. The CDR3 nucleotides read TGTGCCAGCAGCTTAGGCCGCGCAGAAGAGACCCAGTACTTC. It codes for CASSLGRAEETQYF.

In regard to this clonotype: It is unclear where the CDR3 begins or ends on the DNA, so no DNA is shown, and the CDR3 is as TCRdb lists it. The rearrangement links TRBV12-3 or TRBV12-4 to TRBJ2-3. The CDR3 adds up to 14 amino acids, both ends counted. CDR3 in amino acids: CASSSAVYPYTFGF.

Concerning this clonotype: An end of the junction differs from the germline gene, which may be a read error. V gene TRBV7-3 combines with J gene TRBJ2-2; D perhaps matches TRBD2 (5 bases). Per germline, CDR1 SGHTA and CDR2 FQGTGA. The CDR3 consists of 14 residues. This CDR3 is CASTFVPKAGELFF. In DNA form, the CDR3 reads TGTGCCAGCACCTTTGTGCCCAAGGCCGGGGAGCTCTTTTTT.

V and J are TRBV9 and TRBJ2-7; TRBD2 agrees at 7 bases. Looked up from germline, CDR1 is SGDLS and CDR2 is YYNGEE. The junction had 8 bases not matched to a gene; V was cut back by 0 bases and J by 5 bases. This CDR3 spans 15 amino acids. The CDR3 DNA sequence: TGTGCCAGCAGCGTAGGGGGGAGGGGCAGCGACGAGCAGTACTTC. Amino acid sequence: CASSVGGRGSDEQYF.

The rearrangement links TRBV29-1 to TRBJ1-2, with D uncertain. The ends were cut back, 6 bases at V and 4 bases at J, with 9 bases in the middle. Germline V gene lookup returns CDR1 SQVTM and CDR2 ANQGSEA. The CDR3 sequence is 11 residues long. The DNA for the CDR3 is TGCAGCGTGGTCAGTAGCTATGGCTACACCTTC. Translating gives CSVVSSYGYTF. The full variable domain, its missing parts supplied by reference TRBV29-1 and TRBJ1-2, is SAVISQKPSRDICQRGTSLTIQCQVDSQVTMMFWYRQQPGQSLTLIATANQGSEATYESGFVIDKFPISRPNLTFSTLTVSNMSPEDSSIYLCSVVSSYGYTFGSGTRLTVV.